This TCR beta chain came from a study of blood T cell repertoires in COVID-19. TCRdb's copy holds only in-frame clones and misses some; the assay was immunoSEQ multiplex PCR. This sample carries approximately 240,000 clones, about nine tenths of them seen once, and the ten largest clones take 1.5% to 2%. This TCR came from a woman between 18 and 29 years old who had recovered from COVID-19. Sequences were obtained from PBMCs or T cells enriched from blood (not recorded which).

CDR3 sequence reads: CASSTGQGNNSPLHF. In DNA, the CDR3 is TGTGCCAGCAGTACGGGACAGGGAAATAATTCACCCCTCCACTTT. The genes are TRBV28 and TRBJ1-6; 9 bases fit TRBD1. CDR3 size: 15 residues. Germline V lookup: CDR1 MDHEN, CDR2 SYDVKM. The junction had 4 bases not matched to a gene; V was cut back by 5 bases and J by 5 bases.